The 32 T cell receptor beta chains below were found in one sample sequenced in a study of OX40 agonist ivuxolimab in advanced cancers. Assay used: immunoSEQ multiplex PCR; TCRdb lists only in-frame clones, some missing. This table has around 94,000 clones, about 85% appearing once. The starting material was CD4+ or CD8+ T cells sorted from blood, obtained in a trial of the OX40 agonist ivuxolimab. All receptors derive from an adult with an advanced solid tumor such as melanoma, head and neck, liver or kidney cancer.

Here the CDR3 reads CASSRPRTSAEWREQYF. The CDR3 DNA sequence: TGTGCCAGCAGTCGCCCGAGAACTAGCGCCGAATGGAGGGAGCAGTACTTC. The rearrangement uses TRBV28 and TRBJ2-7; TRBD2 matches 7 bases. V lost 5 bases to trimming and J lost 7 bases; unmatched junction nucleotides: 20. CDR1 and CDR2 (germline): MDHEN, SYDVKM. The CDR3 has 17 residues.

The V and J genes are TRBV10-3 and TRBJ2-7; D not certain. Per the germline V gene, CDR1 is ENHRY and CDR2 is SYGVKD. The V gene lost 10 bases and the J gene lost 5 bases, with 18 bases spanning the gap. The CDR3 has 13 amino acids. This CDR3 reads CATRGTRRNEQYF. Here the CDR3 DNA reads TGTGCCACCCGCGGTACCAGGAGAAACGAGCAGTACTTC.

This chain uses TRBV30 with TRBJ1-6; maybe TRBD1 (5 bases). This CDR3 spans 14 amino acids. V gave up 5 bases and J gave up 8 bases, with 16 bases separating them. The germline V gene encodes CDR1 GTSNPN and CDR2 SVGIG (reference sequence). The CDR3 coding sequence is TGTGCCTGGGGACATGAGGCGCAATATTCACCCCTCCACTTT. Protein sequence: CAWGHEAQYSPLHF.

The rearrangement joins TRBV9 to TRBJ2-2, with 9 bases aligning to TRBD2. The CDR3 loop spans 15 amino acids. Losses at the gene ends were 2 bases for V and 4 bases for J; bases not matched to a gene: 3. CDR1 and CDR2 (germline): SGDLS, YYNGEE. Here the CDR3 DNA reads TGTGCCAGCAGCGTTAGCGGGAGATTCACCGGGGAGCTGTTTTTT. Translating gives CASSVSGRFTGELFF. The variable domain in full, with the rest retrieved from reference TRBV9 and TRBJ2-2, is DSGVTQTPKHLITATGQRVTLRCSPRSGDLSVYWYQQSLDQGLQFLIQYYNGEERAKGNILERFSAQQFPDLHSELNLSSLELGDSALYFCASSVSGRFTGELFFGEGSRLTVL.

The genes are TRBV19 and TRBJ2-3; 7 positions match TRBD2. Germline assignment: CDR1 LNHDA and CDR2 SQIVND (reference sequence). The CDR3 loop spans 16 amino acids. With V trimmed by 0 bases and J by 3 bases, 6 bases remained unmatched. CDR3 region: CASSIDSGGGTDTQYF. The CDR3 DNA is TGTGCCAGTAGTATAGATTCGGGAGGTGGGACAGATACGCAGTATTTT.

This clone was observed a single time. The CDR3 here is CASSLSSAATNEKLFF. The CDR3, as DNA: TGTGCCAGCAGTTTATCATCCGCCGCAACTAATGAAAAACTGTTTTTT. J is TRBJ1-4 and V is TRBV28; D is uncertain. Germline assignment: CDR1 MDHEN and CDR2 SYDVKM. CDR3 length: 16 residues. The V end was cut by 1 base, the J end by 0 bases, with 9 bases between.

V is TRBV9 and J is TRBJ1-1; D might be TRBD1 (5 bases). Germline loops: CDR1 SGDLS, CDR2 YYNGEE. This CDR3 comprises 16 residues. Deletions cut 3 bases from V and 7 bases from J, with 22 bases between. The CDR3 loop is CASSASPRGIDSEAFF. CDR3 DNA: TGTGCCAGCAGCGCCTCTCCCCGGGGAATAGACAGTGAAGCTTTCTTT.

The rearrangement uses TRBV6-1 and TRBJ2-3; D call uncertain. The length of the CDR3 is 13 residues. Germline V gene data show CDR1 as MNHNS and CDR2 as SASEGT. V was trimmed by 2 bases and J by 3 bases, leaving 6 bases between them. As DNA, the CDR3 is TGTGCCAGCAGTGAAAGCCAAACAGATACGCAGTATTTT. It translates to CASSESQTDTQYF.

The chain is built from TRBV9 and TRBJ2-3, with D perhaps TRBD1 (5 bases). CDR1 and CDR2 from the germline V gene are SGDLS and YYNGEE. The CDR3 runs 15 residues. V lost 0 bases and J 2 bases, leaving 10 bases between the germline ends. This chain's CDR3 is CASSVAAGATDTQYF. In DNA form, the CDR3 reads TGTGCCAGCAGCGTAGCGGCTGGGGCCACAGATACGCAGTATTTT.

The chain has TRBV5-1 and TRBJ2-7; the D gene is possibly TRBD2 (6 bases). There are 14 residues in the CDR3. Germline V gene lookup returns CDR1 SGHRS and CDR2 YFSETQ. V shed 2 bases and J shed 4 bases, with 13 bases lying between them. CDR3 amino acids: CASSLGEAGYEQYF. In DNA form, the CDR3 reads TGCGCCAGCAGCTTAGGGGAGGCTGGTTACGAGCAGTACTTC. Full variable domain (outside the CDR3, taken from reference TRBV5-1 and TRBJ2-7): KAGVTQTPRYLIKTRGQQVTLSCSPISGHRSVSWYQQTPGQGLQFLFEYFSETQRNKGNFPGRFSGRQFSNSRSEMNVSTLELGDSALYLCASSLGEAGYEQYFGPGTRLTVT.

The gene calls are TRBV11-3 and TRBJ2-2, with D perhaps given as TRBD1 or TRBD2 (5 bases each). The germline CDR1 and CDR2 sequences are SGHNT and YENEEA. The CDR3 contains 16 residues. Trimming pared 4 bases from V and 4 bases from J, leaving 16 bases between. DNA of the CDR3: TGTGCCAGCAGCTATGGGGGACCGACCGTCACCGGGGAGCTGTTTTTT. Its protein product is CASSYGGPTVTGELFF.

The chain employs TRBV10-3 and TRBJ2-3; 7 nucleotides match TRBD2. The CDR3 totals 13 residues. The J segment lost 2 bases and the V segment lost 10 bases, leaving 6 bases of the junction unmatched. The germline V gene has CDR1 ENHRY and CDR2 SYGVKD. The CDR3 DNA reads TGTGCCACCAGCGGGACTCCCACAGATACGCAGTATTTT. As protein: CATSGTPTDTQYF.

The gene calls are TRBV4-2 and TRBJ2-2, with TRBD2 matching 7 bases. Germline CDR1 is LGHNA and CDR2 is YNFKEQ. The CDR3 is made up of 17 amino acids. After removal of 1 base from V and 8 bases from J, the junction contained 13 bases not matched to a gene. CDR3 residues: CASSQAPRRESLGELFF. In DNA, the CDR3 is TGTGCCAGCAGCCAAGCCCCGAGGCGGGAGAGTTTGGGGGAGCTGTTTTTT.

The V gene is TRBV6-5, the J gene TRBJ2-7, with D perhaps matching TRBD2 (6 bases). From germline, CDR1 is MNHEY and CDR2 SVGAGI. V was clipped by 5 bases and J by 1 base, with 15 bases between them. The length of the CDR3 is 15 residues. The CDR3 here is CASSADAAGSYEQYF. The CDR3 bases are TGTGCCAGCAGTGCTGACGCGGCGGGGTCCTACGAGCAGTACTTC.

There are a few counts of this clone. V usage is TRBV7-6 and J usage is TRBJ2-7; tentatively, D is TRBD1 or TRBD2 (5 bases each). Germline values: CDR1 SGHVS, CDR2 FNYEAQ. The V gene lost 5 bases and the J gene lost 5 bases, with 16 bases spanning the gap. CDR3 length equals 14 residues. The chain's CDR3 is CASSPRDPSHEQYF. The CDR3 DNA reads TGTGCCAGCAGCCCACGGGACCCTTCCCACGAGCAGTACTTC. Using reference TRBV7-6 and TRBJ2-7 for the parts outside the CDR3, the full variable domain is GAGVSQSPRYKVTKRGQDVALRCDPISGHVSLYWYRQALGQGPEFLTYFNYEAQQDKSGLPNDRFSAERPEGSISTLTIQRTEQRDSAMYRCASSPRDPSHEQYFGPGTRLTVT.

The J gene is TRBJ2-7, the V gene TRBV5-1, with D possibly matching TRBD1 (6 bases). Germline V gene data show CDR1 as SGHRS and CDR2 as YFSETQ. CDR3 size: 15 residues. Trimming removed 1 base at V and 2 bases at J, with 13 bases between. Written as DNA, the CDR3 is TGCGCCAGCAGCTTGTTAACAGGGTCAACCTACGAGCAGTACTTC. Translation gives CASSLLTGSTYEQYF.

As DNA, the CDR3 is TGTGCCAGCAGCCCAACTAGCGGTGCATTCACAGATACGCAGTATTTT. Protein product: CASSPTSGAFTDTQYF. The chain has TRBV11-2 and TRBJ2-3; 8 bases match TRBD2. J was trimmed by 2 bases and V by 5 bases; bases with no gene match: 9. There are 16 residues in the CDR3. Germline V gives CDR1 SGHAT, CDR2 FQNNGV.

V is TRBV27 and J is TRBJ2-7; 7 bases fit TRBD1. Losses at the gene ends were 5 bases for V and 4 bases for J; bases not matched to a gene: 14. CDR1 MNHEY and CDR2 SMNVEV come from the germline V gene (reference sequence). This CDR3 has 16 residues. CDR3 nucleotide sequence: TGTGCCAGCAGTACCACTAACCGGGACAGCGGATACGAGCAGTACTTC. Protein sequence: CASSTTNRDSGYEQYF.

Only a few counts were recorded for this clone. The J gene is TRBJ2-5, the V gene TRBV15; perhaps D is TRBD1 or TRBD2 (5 bases each). Germline V gene data show CDR1 as LNHNV and CDR2 as YYDKDF (reference sequence). This CDR3 is built from 20 residues. Between the trimmed V and J ends, which lost 0 bases and 3 bases, there was a span of 26 bases. CDR3 DNA sequence: TGTGCCACCAGCAGAGATTGGATTGGAGGCCGGGACCTGGCGAAAGAGACCCAGTACTTC. Its protein product is CATSRDWIGGRDLAKETQYF.

The chain combines TRBV6-4 with TRBJ2-1; D call uncertain. This CDR3 has 10 residues. The ends were cut back, 6 bases at V and 5 bases at J, with 2 bases in the middle. Germline V gives CDR1 MRHNA, CDR2 SNTAGT. In nucleotides, the CDR3 is TGTGCCAGCAGGGACAATGAGCAGTTCTTC. Amino acid sequence: CASRDNEQFF.

The genes are TRBV15 and TRBJ2-5, with D maybe TRBD2 (6 bases). Judging by the DNA end, TRBJ2-7 fits better; the J call may be wrong. The V gene's germline CDR1 is LNHNV and CDR2 YYDKDF (reference sequence). This CDR3 is built from 15 residues. For the CDR3, the DNA is TGTGCCACCAGCAGAGATTCACGGGGGTCGTACGAGCAGTACTTC. Residues: CATSRDSRGSYEQYF.

The rearrangement uses TRBV12-5 and TRBJ1-2; TRBD1 might be the D (5 bases). CDR1 and CDR2 (germline): LGHNT, FRNRAP. This CDR3 comprises 15 residues. Trimming cost V 1 base and J 3 bases, with 12 bases left between them. CDR3 DNA: TGTGCTAGTGGTTTGGCGGGGGAAGCGGACTATGGCTACACCTTC. Residues: CASGLAGEADYGYTF.

CDR3 residues: CASSPQTSGSVTGELFF. For the CDR3, the DNA is TGTGCCAGCAGCCCACAGACTAGCGGGAGCGTCACCGGGGAGCTGTTTTTT. The chain recombines TRBV7-3 with TRBJ2-2, with TRBD2 matching 12 bases. The junction had 8 bases not matched to a gene; V was cut back by 5 bases and J by 4 bases. The CDR3 totals 17 residues. Germline CDR1 and CDR2: SGHTA and FQGTGA. Drawing the rest from reference TRBV7-3 and TRBJ2-2, the complete variable domain is GAGVSQTPSNKVTEKGKYVELRCDPISGHTALYWYRQSLGQGPEFLIYFQGTGAADDSGLPNDRFFAVRPEGSVSTLKIQRTERGDSAVYLCASSPQTSGSVTGELFFGEGSRLTVL.

The gene calls are TRBV5-4 and TRBJ2-5; a possible D gene is TRBD2 (7 bases). The J call may be in error: the DNA end matches TRBJ2-7 better. Germline CDR1 SGHNT, CDR2 YYREEE (reference sequence). The CDR3 extends over 13 amino acids. The CDR3 region is CAVGEGVSYEQYF. The CDR3 DNA is TGTGCCGTCGGGGAGGGGGTCTCCTACGAGCAGTACTTC.

The chain has TRBV29-1 and TRBJ2-7, with 8 nucleotides matching TRBD1. CDR3 size: 14 residues. Per the germline V gene, CDR1 is SQVTM and CDR2 is ANQGSEA. V lost 4 bases, J lost 4 bases, and 9 bases stayed unmatched. Written as DNA, the CDR3 is TGCAGCGTTGTAGGAGACAGGGGAGAATACGAGCAGTACTTC. It translates to CSVVGDRGEYEQYF.

This chain connects TRBV4-2 to TRBJ2-5; no definite D call. Trimming pared 4 bases from V and 5 bases from J, leaving 11 bases between. Germline CDR1 LGHNA, CDR2 YNFKEQ. This CDR3 has 13 amino acids. CDR3 coding DNA: TGTGCCAGCAGCCTGATCCTAGGGGAGACCCAGTACTTC. Its translation is CASSLILGETQYF.

J is TRBJ1-4 and V is TRBV18, with TRBD1 matching over 8 bases. This CDR3 is 16 amino acids long. Germline V CDR1 and CDR2: KGHSH, LQKENI. V lost 3 bases and J lost 7; bases outside the gene matches: 10. This CDR3 reads CASSPLDRGGGEKLFF. The CDR3, as DNA: TGTGCCAGCTCACCCTTAGACAGGGGCGGAGGTGAAAAACTGTTTTTT.

This chain uses TRBV7-3 with TRBJ2-7; possibly TRBD1 or TRBD2 for D (6 bases each). V was shortened by 5 bases and J by 6 bases, with 17 bases between the two germline ends. This CDR3 region has 14 residues. CDR1 and CDR2 (germline): SGHTA, FQGTGA. The CDR3 DNA follows: TGTGCCAGCAGCCCCCTAGGAGGAGGGGGCGAGCAGTACTTC. Translation gives CASSPLGGGGEQYF.

The rearrangement links TRBV28 to TRBJ1-4, with a possible D match to TRBD1 (6 bases). Trimming pared 3 bases from V and 3 bases from J, leaving 17 bases between. Germline V lookup: CDR1 MDHEN, CDR2 SYDVKM. The CDR3 consists of 17 residues. The CDR3 DNA is TGTGCCAGCAGTTTCCCACCTTGGGGGGCGCCTAATGAAAAACTGTTTTTT. Its protein product is CASSFPPWGAPNEKLFF.

This sequence joins TRBV5-4 and TRBJ2-5; TRBD1 might be the D (6 bases). V gave up 5 bases and J gave up 5 bases, with 16 bases separating them. Germline V gene lookup returns CDR1 SGHNT and CDR2 YYREEE (reference sequence). The CDR3 covers 14 residues. The CDR3 sequence: CASSSGEGVETQYF. CDR3 nucleotides: TGTGCCAGCAGTTCAGGGGAAGGTGTGGAGACCCAGTACTTC.

The genes are TRBV28 and TRBJ2-5, with 8 bases aligning to TRBD1. The CDR3 spans 16 residues. V trimming: 3 bases; J trimming: 2 bases; junction bases outside the gene matches: 8. Germline V gives CDR1 MDHEN, CDR2 SYDVKM. CDR3: CASSFNPGTGQETQYF. The CDR3 nucleotides read TGTGCCAGCAGTTTTAATCCCGGGACAGGTCAAGAGACCCAGTACTTC. The variable domain in full, completed from reference TRBV28 and TRBJ2-5, reads DVKVTQSSRYLVKRTGEKVFLECVQDMDHENMFWYRQDPGLGLRLIYFSYDVKMKEKGDIPEGYSVSREKKERFSLILESASTNQTSMYLCASSFNPGTGQETQYFGPGTRLLVL.

V is TRBV5-6 and J is TRBJ2-1; 13 bases align to TRBD2. V was clipped by 3 bases and J by 7 bases; unmatched bases: 7. The CDR3 spans 16 residues. CDR1 and CDR2 from the germline V gene are SGHDT and YYEEEE. CDR3 in amino acids: CASSYRTSGRRNEQFF. CDR3 DNA: TGTGCCAGCAGCTACCGGACTAGCGGGAGACGTAATGAGCAGTTCTTC.